What follows are 22 T cell receptor beta chains derived from one specimen sequenced in a study of cytomegalovirus exposure and HLA in healthy donors (dated by TCRdb to about 2017). Library generation was performed with the immunoSEQ multiplex PCR assay. The immuneACCESS repertoire file appears here via TCRdb, limited to in-frame rearrangements. These files lack a portion of the clones; in checked studies, under half of the deficit traces to unresolved V genes, and the cause of the others is not known. Recorded for this sample are 68,000 or so clones; roughly nine tenths of them occurred a single time. Clones ranked in the top ten supply roughly 3.1% of the sample. Sequenced material: PBMCs. Source of these receptors: a man between 18 and 35 years old in good health and CMV-seronegative.

The chain has TRBV30 and TRBJ2-1, with D uncertain. The CDR3 totals 13 residues. Deletions cut 4 bases from V and 6 bases from J, with 13 bases between. CDR1 GTSNPN and CDR2 SVGIG come from the germline V gene (reference sequence). DNA of the CDR3: TGTGCCTGGACTAACATACAGTTCAATGAGCAGTTCTTC. Translated, it gives CAWTNIQFNEQFF.

The V call is TRBV11-1, the J call TRBJ1-1; D is unclear. Trimming took off 5 bases at V and 1 base at J, with 20 bases between the two ends. The V gene's germline CDR1 is SGHAT and CDR2 FQDESV (reference sequence). This CDR3 is built from 17 residues. The CDR3 DNA follows: TGTGCCAGCAGCCGGGGTGAAGCCAACACAAAGAACACTGAAGCTTTCTTT. This encodes CASSRGEANTKNTEAFF.

V and J are TRBV5-1 and TRBJ1-4; D possibly corresponds to TRBD1 (6 bases). The CDR3 has 15 amino acids. The germline CDR1 and CDR2 sequences are SGHRS and YFSETQ. V was pared by 4 bases and J by 6 bases, with 16 bases between. CDR3 in amino acids: CASSRQGGGDEKLFF. The CDR3 DNA reads TGCGCCAGCAGCAGACAAGGGGGTGGAGATGAAAAACTGTTTTTT.

The chain links TRBV7-2 to TRBJ2-2, with D tentatively TRBD2 (6 bases). V lost 2 bases to trimming and J lost 8 bases, with 15 bases between them. Germline lookup yields CDR1 SGHTA and CDR2 FQGNSA. The CDR3 extends over 15 amino acids. The CDR3 DNA follows: TGTGCCAGCAGCTTATCTACGGGAGCCGGTGGGGAGCTGTTTTTT. Its protein product is CASSLSTGAGGELFF.

The rearrangement joins TRBV7-2 to TRBJ1-5, with D possibly being TRBD1 (6 bases). Per the germline V gene, CDR1 is SGHTA and CDR2 is FQGNSA. This CDR3 has 15 amino acids. The V end lost 2 bases, the J end lost 0 bases, and 8 bases lay between the germline ends. The CDR3 sequence is CASSLQGISNQPQHF. In DNA, the CDR3 is TGTGCCAGCAGCTTACAGGGGATTAGCAATCAGCCCCAGCATTTT.

A few counts support this clone. The V and J genes are TRBV29-1 and TRBJ2-2, with D perhaps matching TRBD2 (6 bases). Trimming cost V 3 bases and J 0 bases, with 11 bases left between them. CDR1 and CDR2 from the germline V gene are SQVTM and ANQGSEA. This CDR3 is 15 amino acids long. CDR3: CSVEGSSANTGELFF. The CDR3, as DNA: TGCAGCGTTGAGGGGTCTAGCGCGAACACCGGGGAGCTGTTTTTT.

The chain is built from TRBV19 and TRBJ2-1, with D possibly being TRBD2 (6 bases). Germline loops: CDR1 LNHDA, CDR2 SQIVND (reference sequence). The ends were cut back, 1 base at V and 2 bases at J, with 9 bases in the middle. The CDR3 length is 15 residues. The CDR3 loop reads CASSIGASAYNEQFF. CDR3 bases: TGTGCCAGTAGTATAGGGGCTAGCGCCTACAATGAGCAGTTCTTC.

This sequence joins TRBV11-2 and TRBJ2-1; 8 nucleotides agree with TRBD1. CDR1 and CDR2 (germline): SGHAT, FQNNGV. The CDR3 length is 15 residues. Trimming cost V 5 bases and J 4 bases; bases outside gene matches: 7. The CDR3 DNA reads TGTGCCAGCAGCCTATTGAGGGACAGGTACAATGAGCAGTTCTTC. Translating gives CASSLLRDRYNEQFF.

The chain joins TRBV6-5 to TRBJ2-4, with 12 bases identical to TRBD2. Trimming at V came to 2 bases and at J to 13 bases, leaving 6 bases not matched to a gene. In germline, CDR1 is MNHEY, CDR2 SVGAGI. CDR3 size: 14 residues. In DNA, the CDR3 is TGTGCCAGCAGTTACCGTCTAGCGGGAGGGAGCCAGTACTTC. It encodes CASSYRLAGGSQYF.

The gene calls are TRBV27 and TRBJ2-2, with 7 nucleotides matching TRBD1. The trim removed 7 bases at V and 3 bases at J, leaving 2 bases unmatched. This CDR3 comprises 13 residues. Germline V gene data show CDR1 as MNHEY and CDR2 as SMNVEV (reference sequence). CDR3 residues: CASKGAHTGELFF. In DNA form, the CDR3 reads TGTGCCAGCAAGGGGGCTCACACCGGGGAGCTGTTTTTT.

As to this clone: Sequence at one end of the junction differs from germline and may be a read error. The chain is built from TRBV15 and TRBJ2-7; the match to TRBD2 covers 7 bases. Germline CDR1 reads LNHNV; CDR2 reads YYDKDF (reference sequence). The length of the CDR3 is 13 residues. CDR3: CATSTGIGRGRDF. The CDR3 DNA reads TGTGCCACCAGCACCGGGATTGGGAGGGGACGGGACTTC.

The V and J genes are TRBV15 and TRBJ2-1; 10 bases map to TRBD1. The V gene end was trimmed by 5 bases and the J gene end by 9 bases; junction bases not matched to a gene: 16. The CDR3 length is 17 residues. Germline V gene data show CDR1 as LNHNV and CDR2 as YYDKDF (reference sequence). The CDR3 loop reads CATSLRRPGQGSIEQFF. As DNA, the CDR3 is TGTGCCACCAGCCTTAGAAGGCCGGGACAGGGGTCGATTGAGCAGTTCTTC.

The chain employs TRBV7-2 and TRBJ2-7; 8 bases line up with TRBD1. Trimming removed 5 bases from V and 4 bases from J; junction bases left unmatched: 7. CDR1 is SGHTA, CDR2 FQGNSA, per germline. This CDR3 contains 14 residues. CDR3 sequence reads: CASSGRDRLYEQYF. The CDR3 bases are TGTGCCAGCAGCGGCCGGGACAGGCTTTACGAGCAGTACTTC.

The chain employs TRBV30 and TRBJ1-2, with 10 bases matching TRBD1. Germline loops: CDR1 GTSNPN, CDR2 SVGIG (reference sequence). This CDR3 has 15 amino acids. V lost 8 bases to trimming and J lost 4 bases; unmatched junction nucleotides: 13. The CDR3 bases are TGTGCCCGTTCAACTGCCGGGACAGGGGTCTATGGCTACACCTTC. Protein sequence: CARSTAGTGVYGYTF. The full variable domain, with the rest looked up from reference TRBV30 and TRBJ1-2, is SQTIHQWPATLVQPVGSPLSLECTVEGTSNPNLYWYRQAAGRGLQLLFYSVGIGQISSEVPQNLSASRPQDRQFILSSKKLLLSDSGFYLCARSTAGTGVYGYTFGSGTRLTVV.

The chain is built from TRBV7-2 and TRBJ1-2, with 8 bases fitting TRBD1. V shed 0 bases and J 6 bases; nucleotides not matched to a gene: 3. CDR1 SGHTA and CDR2 FQGNSA come from the germline V gene. The CDR3 consists of 14 residues. The CDR3 DNA sequence: TGTGCCAGCAGCTTAGCAGGCAGGGGGCATGGCTACACCTTC. As protein: CASSLAGRGHGYTF.

V gene TRBV11-2 combines with J gene TRBJ2-1; a possible D gene is TRBD1 (5 bases). This CDR3 has 14 residues. Per the germline V gene, CDR1 is SGHAT and CDR2 is FQNNGV. V lost 5 bases to trimming and J lost 10 bases, with 18 bases between them. In DNA, the CDR3 is TGTGCCAGCAGCCAATTGGGGCTAGAAACGGAGCAGTTCTTC. Encoded protein: CASSQLGLETEQFF. Together with reference TRBV11-2 and TRBJ2-1, the CDR3 gives the full variable domain: EAGVAQSPRYKIIEKRQSVAFWCNPISGHATLYWYQQILGQGPKLLIQFQNNGVVDDSQLPKDRFSAERLKGVDSTLKIQPAKLEDSAVYLCASSQLGLETEQFFGPGTRLTVL.

The chain joins TRBV30 to TRBJ2-1; possible D gene TRBD2, 6 bases. The CDR3 totals 11 residues. Germline-derived CDR1 and CDR2 are GTSNPN and SVGIG (reference sequence). The V gene lost 1 base and the J gene lost 10 bases, with 8 bases spanning the gap. The CDR3 is CAWSEGREQFF. The CDR3 region has the DNA TGTGCCTGGAGTGAGGGGAGGGAGCAGTTCTTC.

The chain carries TRBV19 and TRBJ2-1; 8 nucleotides agree with TRBD2. The junction had 6 bases not matched to a gene; V was cut back by 3 bases and J by 8 bases. CDR1 is LNHDA, CDR2 SQIVND, per germline (reference sequence). The CDR3 has 14 amino acids. CDR3 amino acids: CASSIMAGGYEQFF. The CDR3, as DNA: TGTGCCAGTAGTATTATGGCGGGAGGCTATGAGCAGTTCTTC.

The chain employs TRBV7-2 and TRBJ1-2; 11 bases match TRBD1. Trimming removed 5 bases from V and 6 bases from J; junction bases left unmatched: 2. The germline CDR1 and CDR2 sequences are SGHTA and FQGNSA. This CDR3 comprises 13 residues. The CDR3 protein is CASSRDRGNGYTF. The CDR3, as DNA: TGTGCCAGCAGCCGGGACAGGGGGAATGGCTACACCTTC.

The V and J genes are TRBV15 and TRBJ2-5, with D uncertain. This CDR3 has 14 amino acids. Germline CDR1 LNHNV, CDR2 YYDKDF (reference sequence). V lost 1 base to trimming and J lost 7 bases, with 13 bases between them. CDR3 nucleotide sequence: TGTGCCACCAGCAGAGGTCAGGCCGGATGGACCCAGTACTTC. Protein product: CATSRGQAGWTQYF.

This clone appeared a single time. The V and J genes are TRBV14 and TRBJ2-5; a possible D gene is TRBD2 (5 bases). The length of the CDR3 is 17 residues. Trimming took off 1 base at V and 5 bases at J, with 20 bases between the two ends. Looked up from germline, CDR1 is SGHDN and CDR2 is FVKESK. The CDR3 DNA reads TGTGCCAGCAGCCAAGGGGCCCCGCGGAGGCCTGGCGAGACCCAGTACTTC. It is translated as CASSQGAPRRPGETQYF.

The chain recombines TRBV30 with TRBJ2-3; no firm D call. Germline lookup yields CDR1 GTSNPN and CDR2 SVGIG (reference sequence). This CDR3 is built from 14 residues. V was cut by 4 bases and J by 3 bases, with 14 bases left in between. DNA of the CDR3: TGTGCCTGGAATAGCTATAGGCCGACAGATACGCAGTATTTT. Translating it yields CAWNSYRPTDTQYF.